Listed below are T cell receptor beta chains from one sample, sequenced in a study of tumor-infiltrating lymphocytes in localized non-small cell lung cancer. TCRdb keeps only in-frame clones here, not all; method: immunoSEQ multiplex PCR. The table shows about 3,000 clones, with roughly 50% occurring only once. The material sequenced was uninvolved lung tissue not adjacent to the tumor. The receptors stem from a human donor with non-small cell lung cancer. Both conserved end residues are part of each CDR3. D genes are given only for firm matches. The size entry is marked missing in some rows and otherwise reads once, few, many or a size class.

clone_size: few
v_call: TRBV5-1
d_call: .
j_call: TRBJ2-7
cdr3_nt: TGCGCCAGCAGCCATTTAACCGAGCAGTACTTC
cdr3_aa: CASSHLTEQYF

clone_size: few
v_call: TRBV28
d_call: .
j_call: TRBJ2-7
cdr3_nt: TGTGCCAGCAGTTCCCCGCGGGAGCAGTACTTC
cdr3_aa: CASSSPREQYF

clone_size: few
v_call: TRBV11-2
d_call: .
j_call: TRBJ2-5
cdr3_nt: TGTGCCAGCAACATGGCGGTATGGGGGCCTCAAGAGACCCAGTACTTC
cdr3_aa: CASNMAVWGPQETQYF

clone_size: .
v_call: TRBV10-2
d_call: .
j_call: TRBJ1-5
cdr3_nt: TGCGCCAGCAGTGACACGGGGGTCAGCAATCAGCCCCAGCATTTT
cdr3_aa: CASSDTGVSNQPQHF

clone_size: once
v_call: TRBV11-3
d_call: .
j_call: TRBJ2-3
cdr3_nt: TGTGCCAGCAGCGGAGTTTCGTATACGCAGTATTTT
cdr3_aa: CASSGVSYTQYF

clone_size: .
v_call: TRBV6-6
d_call: .
j_call: TRBJ2-7
cdr3_nt: TGTGCCAGCAGTCGCAGTGAAGCAATCTCCTACGAGCAGTACTTC
cdr3_aa: CASSRSEAISYEQYF

clone_size: .
v_call: TRBV29-1
d_call: .
j_call: TRBJ2-1
cdr3_nt: TGCAGCGTTGGGTTGGGGTCCTACAATGAGCAGTTCTTC
cdr3_aa: CSVGLGSYNEQFF

clone_size: .
v_call: TRBV9
d_call: .
j_call: TRBJ2-5
cdr3_nt: TGTGCCAGCAGCACCTTCACAGGGCTCCCTCAAGAGACCCAGTACTTC
cdr3_aa: CASSTFTGLPQETQYF

clone_size: few
v_call: TRBV10-2
d_call: .
j_call: TRBJ1-1
cdr3_nt: TGCGCCAGCAGTCCGACGAACACTGAAGCTTTCTTT
cdr3_aa: CASSPTNTEAFF

clone_size: .
v_call: TRBV7-9
d_call: TRBD2
j_call: TRBJ2-1
cdr3_nt: TGTGCCAGCAGCCCGAGCGGGGTGGGGAATGAGCAGTTCTTC
cdr3_aa: CASSPSGVGNEQFF

clone_size: .
v_call: TRBV7-2
d_call: .
j_call: TRBJ1-2
cdr3_nt: TGTGCCAGCAGTAGCGGTGGGGGGGATAACTATGGCTACACCTTC
cdr3_aa: CASSSGGGDNYGYTF

clone_size: few
v_call: TRBV10-3
d_call: TRBD1
j_call: TRBJ1-5
cdr3_nt: TGTGCCATCAGTGAAAGGGACAGGGGGCAACAGCCCCAGCATTTT
cdr3_aa: CAISERDRGQQPQHF

clone_size: .
v_call: TRBV5-6
d_call: TRBD2
j_call: TRBJ2-7
cdr3_nt: TGTGCCAGCAGCCCGGGACTAGCGGGAGGGCGGCCCTACGAGCAGTACTTC
cdr3_aa: CASSPGLAGGRPYEQYF

clone_size: once
v_call: TRBV5-4
d_call: TRBD2
j_call: TRBJ2-7
cdr3_nt: TGTGCCAGCAGCTGGGGGGGACTCTCCGGGGGGTACGAGCAGTACTTC
cdr3_aa: CASSWGGLSGGYEQYF

clone_size: .
v_call: TRBV5-6
d_call: .
j_call: TRBJ2-3
cdr3_nt: TGTGCCAGCAGCTTAACAGATACGCAGTATTTT
cdr3_aa: CASSLTDTQYF

clone_size: .
v_call: TRBV4-1
d_call: .
j_call: TRBJ2-7
cdr3_nt: TGCGCCAGCAGCCCGATTCTAAAAAAAAACGAGCAGTACTTC
cdr3_aa: CASSPILKKNEQYF

clone_size: .
v_call: TRBV30
d_call: .
j_call: TRBJ1-1
cdr3_nt: TGTGCCTGGAGTGTGGAGGGGCCGAACACTGAAGCTTTCTTT
cdr3_aa: CAWSVEGPNTEAFF

clone_size: .
v_call: TRBV28
d_call: .
j_call: TRBJ1-5
cdr3_nt: TGTGCCAGCAGGTACAGAGGGGCGAGCAATCAGCCCCAGCATTTT
cdr3_aa: CASRYRGASNQPQHF

clone_size: .
v_call: TRBV5-1
d_call: .
j_call: TRBJ1-4
cdr3_nt: TGCGCCAGCAGCCACCGGGGAGGAGGGACAACTAATGAAAAACTGTTTTTT
cdr3_aa: CASSHRGGGTTNEKLFF

clone_size: few
v_call: TRBV20-1
d_call: .
j_call: TRBJ1-1
cdr3_nt: TGCAGTGCCTCGGTTACTGAAGCTTTCTTT
cdr3_aa: CSASVTEAFF

clone_size: .
v_call: TRBV5-1
d_call: TRBD1
j_call: TRBJ1-1
cdr3_nt: TGCGCCAGCAGCTTGGCCAGGGGGGGCACTGAAGCTTTCTTT
cdr3_aa: CASSLARGGTEAFF

clone_size: .
v_call: TRBV10-3
d_call: TRBD1
j_call: TRBJ2-1
cdr3_nt: TGTGCCATCAGTGGGGACAGGGAGAATGAGCAGTTCTTC
cdr3_aa: CAISGDRENEQFF

clone_size: .
v_call: TRBV19
d_call: .
j_call: TRBJ1-5
cdr3_nt: TGTGCCAGTAGTACGGAGAGGGTTCAGCCCCAGCATTTT
cdr3_aa: CASSTERVQPQHF

clone_size: .
v_call: TRBV27
d_call: .
j_call: TRBJ2-5
cdr3_nt: TGTGCCAGCAGAGGCAGTCTTCAAGAGACCCAGTACTTC
cdr3_aa: CASRGSLQETQYF

clone_size: .
v_call: TRBV27
d_call: TRBD1
j_call: TRBJ2-7
cdr3_nt: TGTGCCAGCAGTTCGCCCCGGACAGGGGGCGAATACGAGCAGTACTTC
cdr3_aa: CASSSPRTGGEYEQYF

clone_size: few
v_call: TRBV11-3
d_call: .
j_call: TRBJ2-1
cdr3_nt: TGTGCCAGCAGCTCCCCCCCGGCAAATGAGCAGTTCTTC
cdr3_aa: CASSSPPANEQFF

clone_size: once
v_call: TRBV18
d_call: .
j_call: TRBJ2-1
cdr3_nt: TGTGCCAGCTCATCGGCCGAGCGGGTCTCCTACAATGAGCAGTTCTTC
cdr3_aa: CASSSAERVSYNEQFF

clone_size: .
v_call: TRBV5-6
d_call: .
j_call: TRBJ1-1
cdr3_nt: TGTGCCAGCAGCTTGGTTGAGGGGGTGAACACTGAAGCTTTCTTT
cdr3_aa: CASSLVEGVNTEAFF

clone_size: .
v_call: TRBV10-3
d_call: .
j_call: TRBJ2-1
cdr3_nt: TGTGCCATCAGTGACGATCCCCACAGCTCCTACAATGAGCAGTTCTTC
cdr3_aa: CAISDDPHSSYNEQFF

clone_size: .
v_call: TRBV4-3
d_call: .
j_call: TRBJ1-1
cdr3_nt: TGCGCCAGCAGCCAGGATACCGGGGGCAACACTGAAGCTTTCTTT
cdr3_aa: CASSQDTGGNTEAFF

clone_size: .
v_call: TRBV7-2
d_call: .
j_call: TRBJ1-1
cdr3_nt: TGTGCCAGCAGCCCCCTCAGGGGTAACACTGAAGCTTTCTTT
cdr3_aa: CASSPLRGNTEAFF